This TCR beta chain was profiled in a study of blood T cells in healthy people across ages. CDR3 size: 15 residues. Germline assignment: CDR1 SGHRS and CDR2 YFSETQ. The study recruited healthy Caucasian donors from Russia who were aged about 6 to 95. Comments on this clonotype: No antigen is known for it. An end of the junction differs from the germline gene, which may be a read error.

A second PCR of roughly 7 to 11 cycles used a sample-barcoded 5' primer and a J-beta primer mix. Every molecule of cDNA carried a tag from a template-switch adaptor with 12 random nucleotides. TCRdb used MiXCR to reprocess the 5' RACE reads, holding one entry per CDR3 protein. This sample has about 290,000 distinct CDR3 sequences, with less than 30% found just once. Points from the study as a whole: Age showed a roughly linear inverse relationship with TCR beta diversity per million T cells. Long-lived donors exceeded aged donors in naive CD4+ cells and diversity.

This chain links TRBV5-1 with TRBJ2-2, with D perhaps matching TRBD1 or TRBD2 (5 bases each). Sample: blood. The TCR comes from a woman in her 70s in good health. In DNA form, the CDR3 reads TGCGCCAGCAGCGGGGGAAGCCTGAACACCGGGGAGCTGCTTTTT. Translating gives CASSGGSLNTGELLF.